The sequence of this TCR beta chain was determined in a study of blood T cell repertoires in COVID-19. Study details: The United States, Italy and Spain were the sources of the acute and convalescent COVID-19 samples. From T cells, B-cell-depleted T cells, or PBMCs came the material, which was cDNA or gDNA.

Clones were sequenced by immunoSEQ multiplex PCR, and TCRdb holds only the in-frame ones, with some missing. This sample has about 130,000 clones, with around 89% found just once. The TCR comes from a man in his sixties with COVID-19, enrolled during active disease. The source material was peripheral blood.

CDR3 in DNA: TGTGCCACCAGCAGAGGAAGGACAGGGGCCGAGCAGTACTTC. It codes for CATSRGRTGAEQYF. The V call is TRBV15, the J call TRBJ2-7; 9 bases agree with TRBD1. The CDR3 sequence is 14 residues long. The V and J ends lost 1 base and 6 bases, in that order; junction bases with no gene match: 4. Germline CDR1 reads LNHNV; CDR2 reads YYDKDF (reference sequence). Combining the CDR3 with reference TRBV15 and TRBJ2-7 gives the whole variable domain DAMVIQNPRYQVTQFGKPVTLSCSQTLNHNVMYWYQQKSSQAPKLLFHYYDKDFNNEADTPDNFQSRRPNTSFCFLDIRSPGLGDTAMYLCATSRGRTGAEQYFGPGTRLTVT.